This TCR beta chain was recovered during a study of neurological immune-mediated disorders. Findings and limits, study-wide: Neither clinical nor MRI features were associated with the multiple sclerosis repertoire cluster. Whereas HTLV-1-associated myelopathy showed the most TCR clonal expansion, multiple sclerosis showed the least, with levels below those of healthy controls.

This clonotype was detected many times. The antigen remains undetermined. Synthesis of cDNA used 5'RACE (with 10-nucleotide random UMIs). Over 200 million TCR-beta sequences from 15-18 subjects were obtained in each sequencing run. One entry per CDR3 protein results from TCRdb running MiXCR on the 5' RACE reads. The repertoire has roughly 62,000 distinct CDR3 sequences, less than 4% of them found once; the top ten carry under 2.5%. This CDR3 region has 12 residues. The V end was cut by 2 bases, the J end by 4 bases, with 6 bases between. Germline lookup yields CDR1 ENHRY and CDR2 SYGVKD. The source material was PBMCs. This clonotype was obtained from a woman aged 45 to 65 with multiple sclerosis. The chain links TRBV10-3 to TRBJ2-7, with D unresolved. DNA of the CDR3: TGTGCCATCAGTGAGACAGTTTACGAGCAGTACTTC. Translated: CAISETVYEQYF.